This T cell receptor (beta chain) was recovered during a study of blood T cell repertoires in COVID-19. As for the study in general: Sites in the United States, Italy and Spain provided acute and convalescent COVID-19 samples. In each case, the material was cDNA or gDNA derived from T cells, B-cell-depleted T cells, or PBMCs.

The CDR3 contains 18 residues. The junction had 14 bases not matched to a gene; V was cut back by 4 bases and J by 0 bases. CDR1 MNHEY and CDR2 SMNVEV come from the germline V gene (reference sequence). Seattle participants joined during active infection and were tracked over time. Methods used by the authors: Amplification of reference gene primers provided the estimated nucleated cell counts. Sequencing was performed with immunoSEQ multiplex PCR; in TCRdb, only in-frame clones are kept and a portion is missing. The V and J calls and clone size were taken over from that table, and D and trimming were inferred from the DNA. The repertoire holds tens of thousands of clones, with around 86% as singletons.

The sequenced material came from peripheral blood. This sequence joins TRBV27 and TRBJ2-7; TRBD2 matches at 8 bases. The clonotype was recovered from a man aged 55-75 years with COVID-19, enrolled during active disease. This CDR3 reads CASSSATRLAFASYEQYF. CDR3 DNA: TGTGCCAGCAGTTCGGCCACCCGACTAGCGTTCGCCTCCTACGAGCAGTACTTC.